The present T cell receptor (beta chain) was sequenced within a study of graft-versus-host responses after intestinal transplantation. Plating combined 200,000 CFSE-labeled responder cells with 200,000 irradiated, violet-dye-labeled stimulator cells. The reaction was completed, and proliferating CFSE-low CD3+CD4+ and CD3+CD8+ responders were then sorted. Germline-derived CDR1 and CDR2 are MNHEY and SVGAGI. The CDR3 contains 14 residues. The V and J ends lost 11 bases and 0 bases, in that order; junction bases with no gene match: 9. Profiled with immunoSEQ multiplex PCR; TCRdb holds only in-frame clones, not every one. The sample has tens of thousands of clones; approximately 40% are singletons. Regarding the study as a whole: The authors found GvH clones in recipient marrow, some appearing first in ileum or blood. Patients with graft-donor T cell macrochimerism had high graft-versus-host to host-versus-graft clonal ratios in allografts.

The receptor's source is a human patient who received an intestinal transplant. The gene calls are TRBV6-5 and TRBJ1-1; 7 positions match TRBD1. Sample: alloreactive CD8+ T cells from a mixed lymphocyte reaction culture, taken before intestinal transplant. Subset specified: CFSE-low proliferating T cells sorted from roughly six-day pre-transplant mixed lymphocyte reaction (GvH or HvG direction). CDR3 DNA: TGTGCCGCACATTACGGACAGGTGAACACTGAAGCTTTCTTT. Encoded protein: CAAHYGQVNTEAFF.